Below, 9 T cell receptor beta chains from the same sample are listed, as sequenced in a study of CD8 T cells in Susac syndrome (dated 2019 in TCRdb). The receptor library was made with the immunoSEQ multiplex PCR assay. RNA was extracted using the RNeasy kit, and roughly 0.45 to 1 microgram was reverse transcribed with random hexamers. The public reads were reprocessed in TCRdb via fastp at Q25 and MiXCR, keeping in-frame beta chains. Rows are combined by CDR3 protein, so each entry shows the most common genes and DNA. The sample profile shows under 200,000 distinct CDR3 sequences; 90% to 96% of them were found once. The leading ten clones occupy 0.09% to 0.1% of the sample. The sequenced material came from CD4+ T cells from PBMCs. Receptor source: a human donor with Susac syndrome.

The genes are TRBV29-1 and TRBJ2-5, with TRBD2 matching 8 bases. Trimming removed 6 bases from V and 4 bases from J; junction bases left unmatched: 10. This CDR3 contains 14 residues. Germline lookup yields CDR1 SQVTM and CDR2 ANQGSEA. For the CDR3, the DNA is TGCAGCGTCCTTAGCGGGGTTTCGGCAGAGACCCAGTACTTC. The encoded protein is CSVLSGVSAETQYF.

The V call is TRBV20-1, the J call TRBJ2-5; 11 bases map to TRBD2. With V trimmed by 7 bases and J by 2 bases, 6 bases remained unmatched. The CDR3 is 14 residues long. Per the germline V gene, CDR1 is DFQATT and CDR2 is SNEGSKA (reference sequence). The CDR3 loop is CSVSGGADQETQYF. The CDR3 DNA is TGCAGTGTTAGCGGGGGGGCCGATCAAGAGACCCAGTACTTC.

V usage is TRBV7-9 and J usage is TRBJ2-1, with D perhaps TRBD1 or TRBD2 (5 bases each). The CDR3 runs to 15 residues. The ends were cut back, 2 bases at V and 9 bases at J, with 17 bases in the middle. The V gene's germline CDR1 is SEHNR and CDR2 FQNEAQ (reference sequence). CDR3 sequence (DNA): TGTGCCAGCAGCTTATCAACTGGGGGATCGGGTGAGCAGTTCTTC. Its translation: CASSLSTGGSGEQFF.

The rearrangement joins TRBV9 to TRBJ2-6; TRBD2 might be the D (5 bases). CDR1 SGDLS and CDR2 YYNGEE come from the germline V gene. The CDR3 covers 17 residues. The germline V and J ends were trimmed by 5 bases and 2 bases, with 17 bases remaining between them. The CDR3 sequence: CASSNRAGGPGANVLTF. The CDR3 DNA reads TGTGCCAGCAGTAATCGGGCAGGAGGCCCTGGGGCCAACGTCCTGACTTTC.

The chain links TRBV3-1 to TRBJ2-2; D is unresolved. This CDR3 has 15 residues. The V end lost 1 base, the J end lost 5 bases, and 11 bases lay between the germline ends. Germline-derived CDR1 and CDR2 are LGHDT and YNNKEL (reference sequence). The CDR3 DNA sequence: TGTGCCAGCAGCCAAGTCCTAGGTGGGACCGGGGAGCTGTTTTTT. This codes for CASSQVLGGTGELFF.

This clonotype was recorded only once. The chain is built from TRBV30 and TRBJ2-5; a possible D gene is TRBD2 (6 bases). The germline V and J ends were trimmed by 0 bases and 2 bases, with 13 bases remaining between them. The CDR3 consists of 15 residues. Germline CDR1 is GTSNPN and CDR2 is SVGIG (reference sequence). CDR3 in amino acids: CAWSVGGGNQETQYF. The CDR3 nucleotides are TGTGCCTGGAGTGTAGGTGGGGGGAATCAAGAGACCCAGTACTTC.

The chain is built from TRBV5-4 and TRBJ2-1, with 7 bases lining up with TRBD2. With V trimmed by 3 bases and J by 7 bases, 13 bases remained unmatched. CDR1 and CDR2 from the germline V gene are SGHNT and YYREEE (reference sequence). This CDR3 is 16 amino acids long. As DNA, the CDR3 is TGTGCCAGCAGCTCCCCTGGGAGGGGAACCCTGAATGAGCAGTTCTTC. Its protein product is CASSSPGRGTLNEQFF.

J is TRBJ2-2 and V is TRBV20-1, with D unresolved. The CDR3 consists of 16 residues. Germline-derived CDR1 and CDR2 are DFQATT and SNEGSKA (reference sequence). V was cut by 0 bases and J by 0 bases, with 11 bases left in between. CDR3 coding DNA: TGCAGTGCTAGAGATCCGGGCAGGTCGAACACCGGGGAGCTGTTTTTT. Amino acids: CSARDPGRSNTGELFF.

The chain links TRBV6-2 or TRBV6-3 to TRBJ2-3, with a possible D match to TRBD1 (6 bases). Germline CDR1 reads MNHEY; CDR2 reads SVGEGT. Trimming removed 8 bases at V and 6 bases at J, with 15 bases between. This CDR3 region has 13 residues. CDR3 in DNA: TGTGCCAGCCGCGGACCAGGGGAGGATACGCAGTATTTT. Protein product: CASRGPGEDTQYF.